The rows below give T cell receptor beta chains drawn from one sample of a study of post-analysis software for immune sequencing data. TCRdb reprocessed the PCR reads with MiXCR, giving one entry per CDR3 protein. The sample consists of 400,000 to 500,000 distinct CDR3 sequences, approximately 39% of them appearing once. Sequencing was performed on blood. The source of these receptors is a girl aged 2 to 9 with multiple sclerosis. CDR3s leave out the opening cysteine and the closing phenylalanine or tryptophan. D genes are given only for firm matches.

D: TRBD1
J: TRBJ2-7
V: TRBV28
CDR3: ASSFGRGQGSHEQY

D: .
J: TRBJ1-5
V: TRBV10-3
CDR3: AISESTQGFQPQH

D: TRBD2
J: TRBJ2-3
V: TRBV6-5
CDR3: ASSYSGGAPDTQY

D: .
J: TRBJ2-7
V: TRBV4-2
CDR3: ASSQETAYEQY

D: TRBD2
J: TRBJ2-1
V: TRBV20-1
CDR3: SASKRGYSNEQF

D: .
J: .
V: TRBV29-1
CDR3: SVAAGAMQETQY

D: TRBD1
J: TRBJ2-3
V: TRBV29-1
CDR3: SVEQGATDTQY

D: TRBD1
J: TRBJ1-5
V: TRBV20-1
CDR3: SARATGGVGNQPQH

D: .
J: TRBJ2-1
V: TRBV2
CDR3: ASRSYNEQF

D: TRBD1
J: TRBJ2-5
V: TRBV28
CDR3: ASSFPTGSETQY

D: TRBD2
J: TRBJ2-1
V: TRBV5-1
CDR3: ASSFRGGADNEQF

D: .
J: TRBJ1-1
V: TRBV29-1
CDR3: SVDVGPIHTEAF

D: .
J: TRBJ2-3
V: TRBV27
CDR3: ASRPRTGRNTQY

D: .
J: TRBJ1-2
V: TRBV28
CDR3: ASSSGLFGGGAYGYT

D: TRBD1
J: TRBJ1-1
V: TRBV10-1
CDR3: ASRQGLGDTEAF

D: .
J: TRBJ2-7
V: TRBV5-1
CDR3: ASSVQGRLEQY

D: .
J: TRBJ1-5
V: TRBV20-1
CDR3: SARDPKLNQPQH

D: .
J: TRBJ2-1
V: TRBV29-1
CDR3: SVEGRTLWDEQF

D: .
J: TRBJ2-1
V: TRBV5-6
CDR3: ASTQNPNEQF

D: .
J: TRBJ2-3
V: TRBV6-6
CDR3: ASTHRRVGGTDTQY

D: .
J: TRBJ1-1
V: TRBV7-2
CDR3: ASSPRDIHTEAF

D: TRBD1
J: TRBJ2-7
V: TRBV20-1
CDR3: SARGRSSYEQY

D: .
J: TRBJ2-2
V: TRBV20-1
CDR3: SARDRSQKSAGELF

D: TRBD2
J: TRBJ2-3
V: TRBV7-6
CDR3: ASSLGPGTSGRADTQY

D: .
J: TRBJ1-2
V: TRBV28
CDR3: ASTAGGYYGYT

D: .
J: TRBJ2-6
V: TRBV20-1
CDR3: SAIPGANVLT

D: TRBD2
J: TRBJ2-1
V: TRBV28
CDR3: ASRLAGASGEQF